This is a list of T cell receptor beta chains from one sample in a study of vaccination effects on CD4 cells after COVID-19. These receptors have no known antigen. Repertoires were generated with immunoSEQ multiplex PCR, while TCRdb's copy carries only in-frame clones and drops some. This table has approximately 20,000 clones, roughly four fifths appearing once. Here the sequenced sample was CD4+ T cells from PBMCs cultured with SARS-CoV-2 spike peptides, taken before COVID-19 vaccination. All receptors derive from a human donor who had a prior SARS-CoV-2 infection. The conserved cysteine and the conserved F or W are not part of the CDR3 here. The order of the fields is CDR3 length, J gene, V gene, CDR3 protein.

cdr3_length: 13
j_call: TRBJ2-5
v_call: TRBV5-1
cdr3_aa: ASSLKRVSQETQY

cdr3_length: 15
j_call: TRBJ2-1
v_call: TRBV7-3
cdr3_aa: ASSGQGLAGEGSEQF

cdr3_length: 12
j_call: TRBJ2-7
v_call: TRBV3-1/TRBV3-2
cdr3_aa: ASSLGTGTGEQY

cdr3_length: 14
j_call: TRBJ1-3
v_call: TRBV21-1
cdr3_aa: ASSQEGQGARNTIY

cdr3_length: 12
j_call: TRBJ2-2
v_call: TRBV27
cdr3_aa: ASSVSGNTGELF

cdr3_length: 9
j_call: TRBJ1-1
v_call: TRBV3-1/TRBV3-2
cdr3_aa: ASSQGFEAF

cdr3_length: 13
j_call: TRBJ2-5
v_call: TRBV3-1/TRBV3-2
cdr3_aa: ASSQDTGTSGGEY

cdr3_length: 13
j_call: TRBJ2-2
v_call: TRBV2
cdr3_aa: ASRILAGPTGELF

cdr3_length: 12
j_call: TRBJ1-4
v_call: TRBV2
cdr3_aa: ASSEGRVGEKLF

cdr3_length: 14
j_call: TRBJ1-1
v_call: TRBV5-8
cdr3_aa: ASSLKNRVGSTEAF

cdr3_length: 14
j_call: TRBJ1-2
v_call: TRBV19
cdr3_aa: ASSINGVGFVYGYT

cdr3_length: 13
j_call: TRBJ1-2
v_call: TRBV9
cdr3_aa: ASSTGQGAGYGYT

cdr3_length: 10
j_call: TRBJ1-1
v_call: TRBV6-5
cdr3_aa: ASRWGNTEAF